The TCR beta chain described here comes from a study of cytomegalovirus exposure and HLA in healthy donors. Study-level findings and limits: Per a later analysis, HLA-associated TCR beta chains showed more clonal expansion than other, equally common TCR beta chains.

There are a few counts of this clone. Its antigen is undetermined. In the PCR, 60 Vbeta and 13 Jbeta primers were used. The repertoire was sequenced with immunoSEQ multiplex PCR; TCRdb's copy has only in-frame clones and lacks some. This sample yields fewer than 200,000 clones, of which roughly 80% are seen a single time; about 1.7% belongs to the top ten. Germline V gives CDR1 SNHLY, CDR2 FYNNEI. This CDR3 has 16 amino acids. Trimming removed 5 bases from V and 3 bases from J; junction bases left unmatched: 10. The receptor comes from a woman between 18 and 30 years old in good health and CMV-seronegative. The specimen sequenced was PBMCs. The chain has TRBV2 and TRBJ1-5, with 7 bases matching TRBD1. CDR3 loop: CASSTRPTGNNQPQHF. The DNA of the CDR3 is TGTGCCAGCAGTACCCGGCCGACAGGGAACAATCAGCCCCAGCATTTT.